These 3 T cell receptor beta chains came from one sample sequenced in a study of blood T cell repertoires in COVID-19. Sequencing was performed with immunoSEQ multiplex PCR; in TCRdb, only in-frame clones are kept and a portion is missing. The sample yields under 250,000 clones, around 90% seen once. Sequenced: peripheral blood. These receptors were obtained from a man aged 25 to 40 with COVID-19, enrolled during active disease.

The chain has TRBV15 and TRBJ1-2, with D unresolved. Germline V lookup: CDR1 LNHNV, CDR2 YYDKDF (reference sequence). Deletions cut 1 base from V and 4 bases from J, with 10 bases between. The CDR3 sequence is 14 residues long. CDR3 in DNA: TGTGCCACCAGCAGAGGGTTTAGTGGCTATGGCTACACCTTC. It codes for CATSRGFSGYGYTF.

The chain employs TRBV5-4 and TRBJ2-2; 8 bases align to TRBD2. The CDR3 totals 15 residues. With 4 bases clipped from V and 2 bases from J, the junction kept 4 bases outside the gene matches. Germline V CDR1 and CDR2: SGHNT, YYREEE (reference sequence). The CDR3 region has the DNA TGTGCCAGCAGCCCCGGGAGGGGAAACACCGGGGAGCTGTTTTTT. It codes for CASSPGRGNTGELFF.

For this clone: The identical CDR3 is also encoded by other nucleotide sequences in the sample. The chain combines TRBV4-1 with TRBJ1-2, with TRBD1 matching over 9 bases. CDR3 length: 14 amino acids. Germline assignment: CDR1 MGHRA and CDR2 YSYEKL. V gave up 2 bases and J gave up 5 bases; unmatched junction bases: 3. CDR3 in DNA: TGCGCCAGCAGCCAACCGGACAGGGGTTATGGCTACACCTTC. Translated, it gives CASSQPDRGYGYTF.